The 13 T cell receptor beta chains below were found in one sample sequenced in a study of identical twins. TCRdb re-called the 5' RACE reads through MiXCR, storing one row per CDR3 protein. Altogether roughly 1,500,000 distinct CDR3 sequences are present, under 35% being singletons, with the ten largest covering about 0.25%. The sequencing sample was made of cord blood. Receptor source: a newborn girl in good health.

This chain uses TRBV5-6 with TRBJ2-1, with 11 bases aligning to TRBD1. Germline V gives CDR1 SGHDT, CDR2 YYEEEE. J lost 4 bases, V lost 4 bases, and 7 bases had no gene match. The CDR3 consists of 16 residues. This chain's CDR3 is CASSLEGQGVYNEQFF. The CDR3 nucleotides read TGTGCCAGCAGCCTGGAGGGACAGGGGGTTTACAATGAGCAGTTCTTC.

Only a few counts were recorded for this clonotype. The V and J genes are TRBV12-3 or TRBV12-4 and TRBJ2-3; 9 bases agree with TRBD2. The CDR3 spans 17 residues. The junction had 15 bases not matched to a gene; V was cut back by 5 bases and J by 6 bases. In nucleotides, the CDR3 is TGTGCCAGCAGTCCGATAGCGGGAGTTGACTCTTTCGATACGCAGTATTTT. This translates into CASSPIAGVDSFDTQYF.

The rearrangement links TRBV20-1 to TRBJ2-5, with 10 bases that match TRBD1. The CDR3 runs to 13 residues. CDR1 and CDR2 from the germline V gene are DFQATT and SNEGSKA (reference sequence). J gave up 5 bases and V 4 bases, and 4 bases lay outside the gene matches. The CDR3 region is CSAKGQGRETQYF. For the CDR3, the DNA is TGCAGTGCTAAGGGACAGGGGCGGGAGACCCAGTACTTC.

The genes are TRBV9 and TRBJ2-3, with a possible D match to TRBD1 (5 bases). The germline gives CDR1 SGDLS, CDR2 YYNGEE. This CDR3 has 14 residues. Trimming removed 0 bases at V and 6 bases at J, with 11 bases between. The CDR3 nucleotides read TGTGCCAGCAGCGTAGCTAGGGGCCTCGATACGCAGTATTTT. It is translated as CASSVARGLDTQYF.

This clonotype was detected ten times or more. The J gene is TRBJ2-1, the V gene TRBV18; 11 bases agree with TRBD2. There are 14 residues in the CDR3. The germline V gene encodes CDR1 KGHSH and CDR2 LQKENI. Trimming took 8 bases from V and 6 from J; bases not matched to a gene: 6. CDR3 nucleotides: TGTGCCAGCAGTCCGGGACTAGCGGCCAATGAGCAGTTCTTC. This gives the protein CASSPGLAANEQFF.

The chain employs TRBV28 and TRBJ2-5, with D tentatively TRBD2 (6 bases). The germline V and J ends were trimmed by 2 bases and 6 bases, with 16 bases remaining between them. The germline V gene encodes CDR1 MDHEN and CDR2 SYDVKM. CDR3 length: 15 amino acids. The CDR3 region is CASSLGVTRGKTQYF. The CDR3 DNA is TGTGCCAGCAGTTTAGGCGTGACTAGAGGGAAGACCCAGTACTTC.

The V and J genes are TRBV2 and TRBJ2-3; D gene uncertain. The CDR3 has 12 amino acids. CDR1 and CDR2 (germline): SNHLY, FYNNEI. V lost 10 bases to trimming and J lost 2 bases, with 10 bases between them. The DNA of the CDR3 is TGTGCCACTTTGGGGTACACAGATACGCAGTATTTT. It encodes CATLGYTDTQYF.

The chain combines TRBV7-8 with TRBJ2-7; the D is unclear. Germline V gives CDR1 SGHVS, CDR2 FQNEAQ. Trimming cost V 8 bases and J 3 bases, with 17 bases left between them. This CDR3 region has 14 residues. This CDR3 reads CASSRQNSHYEQYF. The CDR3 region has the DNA TGTGCCAGCTCCCGGCAGAACAGTCACTACGAGCAGTACTTC.

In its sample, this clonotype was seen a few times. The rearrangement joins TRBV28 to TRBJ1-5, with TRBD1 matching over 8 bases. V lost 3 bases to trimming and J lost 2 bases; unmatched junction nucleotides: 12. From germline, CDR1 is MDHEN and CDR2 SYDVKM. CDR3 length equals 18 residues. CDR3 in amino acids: CASSFRQPADRGNQPQHF. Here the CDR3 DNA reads TGTGCCAGCAGTTTCCGCCAACCTGCGGACAGGGGCAATCAGCCCCAGCATTTT.

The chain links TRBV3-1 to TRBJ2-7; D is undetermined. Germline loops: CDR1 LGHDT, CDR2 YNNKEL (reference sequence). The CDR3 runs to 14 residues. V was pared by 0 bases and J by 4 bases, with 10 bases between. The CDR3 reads CASSQDIRNYEQYF. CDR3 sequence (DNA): TGTGCCAGCAGCCAAGATATCCGGAATTACGAGCAGTACTTC.

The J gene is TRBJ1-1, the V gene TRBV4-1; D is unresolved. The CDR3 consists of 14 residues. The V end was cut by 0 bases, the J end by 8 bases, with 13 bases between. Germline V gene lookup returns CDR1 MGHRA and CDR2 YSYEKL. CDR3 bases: TGCGCCAGCAGCCAAGAAGGGCATCAGGCCGAAGCTTTCTTT. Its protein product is CASSQEGHQAEAFF.

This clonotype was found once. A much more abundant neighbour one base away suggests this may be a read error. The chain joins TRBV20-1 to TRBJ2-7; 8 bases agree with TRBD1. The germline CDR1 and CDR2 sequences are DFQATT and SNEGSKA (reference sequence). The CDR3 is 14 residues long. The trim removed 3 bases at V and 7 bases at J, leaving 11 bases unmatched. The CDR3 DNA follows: TGCAGTGCTAGCAAACCCAGGGGGCACAATGAGCAGTACTTC. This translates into CSASKPRGHNEQYF.

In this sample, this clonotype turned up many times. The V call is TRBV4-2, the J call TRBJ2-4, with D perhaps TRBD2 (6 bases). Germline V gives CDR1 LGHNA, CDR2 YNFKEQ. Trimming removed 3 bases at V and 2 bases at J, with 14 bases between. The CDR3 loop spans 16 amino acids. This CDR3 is CASSHRGGLSKNIQYF. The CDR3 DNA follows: TGTGCCAGCAGCCATCGCGGAGGGCTTTCCAAAAACATTCAGTACTTC.